This is a list of T cell receptor beta chains from one sample in a study of T cell responses to AZD1222 COVID-19 vaccine. TCRdb keeps only in-frame clones here, not all; method: immunoSEQ multiplex PCR. Found here are tens of thousands of clones, more than 90% of them singletons; the top ten hold approximately 4.2%. The source was peripheral blood, collected on day 0 of AZD1222 vaccination. These receptors all stem from an adult in good health. CDR3s include the opening cysteine and the closing phenylalanine or tryptophan. The D gene is left open where the match is weak. Some rows have no size entry. The others give once, few or many, or a class for an expanded clone.

D gene: TRBD1; J gene: TRBJ1-2; V gene: TRBV5-4; CDR3 length: 14; clone size: -; CDR3 DNA: TGTGCCAGCAGCCCGGGACAGGGGCTCTATGGCTACACCTTC; CDR3 protein: CASSPGQGLYGYTF
D gene: TRBD2; J gene: TRBJ2-5; V gene: TRBV24-1; CDR3 length: 14; clone size: -; CDR3 DNA: TGTGCCACCAGTGAGACTAGCGCCCAAGAGACCCAGTACTTC; CDR3 protein: CATSETSAQETQYF
D gene: -; J gene: TRBJ2-7; V gene: TRBV21-1; CDR3 length: 18; clone size: few; CDR3 DNA: TGTGCCAGCAGCATCTCACTAGGGACGGACAGCCTTAACTACGAGCAGTACTTC; CDR3 protein: CASSISLGTDSLNYEQYF
D gene: -; J gene: TRBJ1-3; V gene: TRBV3-1/TRBV3-2; CDR3 length: 15; clone size: -; CDR3 DNA: TGTGCCAGCAGCCGAAGAAGCAGGGCTGGAAACACCATATATTTT; CDR3 protein: CASSRRSRAGNTIYF
D gene: -; J gene: TRBJ2-1; V gene: TRBV12-3/TRBV12-4; CDR3 length: 12; clone size: -; CDR3 DNA: TGTGCCAGCAGTAGGAGGGTCAATGAGCAGTTCTTC; CDR3 protein: CASSRRVNEQFF
D gene: TRBD1; J gene: TRBJ2-7; V gene: TRBV19; CDR3 length: 14; clone size: once; CDR3 DNA: TGTGCCAGTAGGATGAGGACAGGTCGTTCCGAGCAGTACTTC; CDR3 protein: CASRMRTGRSEQYF
D gene: TRBD2; J gene: TRBJ2-3; V gene: TRBV6-5; CDR3 length: 15; clone size: -; CDR3 DNA: TGTGCCAGCCACCCTAGCGGGGGGGCCCCAGATACGCAGTATTTT; CDR3 protein: CASHPSGGAPDTQYF
D gene: -; J gene: TRBJ2-3; V gene: TRBV24-1; CDR3 length: 13; clone size: -; CDR3 DNA: TGTGCCACCAGTGATTTGCGGGGGTATACGCAGTATTTT; CDR3 protein: CATSDLRGYTQYF
D gene: -; J gene: TRBJ1-3; V gene: TRBV5-6; CDR3 length: 15; clone size: -; CDR3 DNA: TGTGCCAGCAGCTTTGGTTTATTCTCTGGAAACACCATATATTTT; CDR3 protein: CASSFGLFSGNTIYF
D gene: -; J gene: TRBJ2-5; V gene: TRBV7-2; CDR3 length: 12; clone size: -; CDR3 DNA: TGTGCCAGCAGCTTACTAGGAGAGACCCAGTACTTC; CDR3 protein: CASSLLGETQYF
D gene: TRBD2; J gene: TRBJ2-1; V gene: TRBV4-3; CDR3 length: 17; clone size: -; CDR3 DNA: TGCGCCAGCAGCCAAGGGACTAGCGGGAGGTACTACAATGAGCAGTTCTTC; CDR3 protein: CASSQGTSGRYYNEQFF
D gene: TRBD1; J gene: TRBJ1-3; V gene: TRBV11-3; CDR3 length: 16; clone size: -; CDR3 DNA: TGTGCCAGCAGCTCGGGACAGGAGAGCTCTGGAAACACCATATATTTT; CDR3 protein: CASSSGQESSGNTIYF
D gene: TRBD2; J gene: TRBJ2-7; V gene: TRBV28; CDR3 length: 14; clone size: -; CDR3 DNA: TGTGCCAGCAGTTTACCGGGGGGTGCCTACGAGCAGTACTTC; CDR3 protein: CASSLPGGAYEQYF
D gene: -; J gene: TRBJ1-1; V gene: TRBV4-3; CDR3 length: 14; clone size: -; CDR3 DNA: TGCGCCAGCAGCCAAGGGCGCGGGTCCACTGAAGCTTTCTTT; CDR3 protein: CASSQGRGSTEAFF
D gene: TRBD1; J gene: TRBJ1-1; V gene: TRBV6-1; CDR3 length: 15; clone size: -; CDR3 DNA: TGTGCCAGCAGTGAAGCTTATGCAGGGGGGACTGAAGCTTTCTTT; CDR3 protein: CASSEAYAGGTEAFF
D gene: TRBD1; J gene: TRBJ1-5; V gene: TRBV30; CDR3 length: 14; clone size: -; CDR3 DNA: TGTGCCTGGACCCTTGGGACAGTCAATCAGCCCCAGCATTTT; CDR3 protein: CAWTLGTVNQPQHF
D gene: -; J gene: TRBJ1-2; V gene: TRBV12-3/TRBV12-4; CDR3 length: 12; clone size: once; CDR3 DNA: TGTGCCAGCAGCCGGGACTCCTATGGCTACACCTTC; CDR3 protein: CASSRDSYGYTF
D gene: -; J gene: TRBJ2-5; V gene: TRBV1; CDR3 length: 15; clone size: -; CDR3 DNA: TGCACCAGCAGCCAGGCGGGACTACCCCAAGAGACCCAGTACTTC; CDR3 protein: CTSSQAGLPQETQYF
D gene: -; J gene: TRBJ1-2; V gene: TRBV11-2; CDR3 length: 15; clone size: -; CDR3 DNA: TGTGCCAGCAGACTCCTCGCACAGGGTCCCTATGGCTACACCTTC; CDR3 protein: CASRLLAQGPYGYTF
D gene: TRBD1; J gene: TRBJ2-2; V gene: TRBV19; CDR3 length: 18; clone size: -; CDR3 DNA: TGTGCCAGTAGTCGCCCGGGACAGGGGGCGGGGAACACCGGGGAGCTGTTTTTT; CDR3 protein: CASSRPGQGAGNTGELFF
D gene: -; J gene: TRBJ1-1; V gene: TRBV6-5; CDR3 length: 15; clone size: -; CDR3 DNA: TGTGCCAGCAGTTACTGGGGACGGATGAACACTGAAGCTTTCTTT; CDR3 protein: CASSYWGRMNTEAFF
D gene: TRBD1; J gene: TRBJ1-1; V gene: TRBV6-2/TRBV6-3; CDR3 length: 18; clone size: once; CDR3 DNA: TGTGCCAGCAGTACCCCCCCGGGACAGGGGCTCCCAAGGCCTGAAGCTTTCTTT; CDR3 protein: CASSTPPGQGLPRPEAFF
D gene: -; J gene: TRBJ1-1; V gene: TRBV6-5; CDR3 length: 14; clone size: -; CDR3 DNA: TGTGCCAGCAGTTATCTCGCAGGGGACACTGAAGCTTTCTTT; CDR3 protein: CASSYLAGDTEAFF
D gene: -; J gene: TRBJ2-7; V gene: TRBV28; CDR3 length: 13; clone size: -; CDR3 DNA: TGTGCCAGTCTTAACGGACAAGTCTACGAGCAGTACTTC; CDR3 protein: CASLNGQVYEQYF
D gene: -; J gene: TRBJ1-3; V gene: TRBV7-3; CDR3 length: 16; clone size: -; CDR3 DNA: TGTGCCAGCAGCCCAGATAGTAGTAGCTCTGGAAACACCATATATTTT; CDR3 protein: CASSPDSSSSGNTIYF
D gene: -; J gene: TRBJ2-1; V gene: TRBV4-3; CDR3 length: 14; clone size: -; CDR3 DNA: TGCGCCAGCAGCCAGCCCCTTCAGAACTATGAGCAGTTCTTC; CDR3 protein: CASSQPLQNYEQFF
D gene: TRBD1; J gene: TRBJ1-2; V gene: TRBV10-3; CDR3 length: 15; clone size: -; CDR3 DNA: TGTGCCATCAGCCCAGACAGGGGATCTAACTATGGCTACACCTTC; CDR3 protein: CAISPDRGSNYGYTF